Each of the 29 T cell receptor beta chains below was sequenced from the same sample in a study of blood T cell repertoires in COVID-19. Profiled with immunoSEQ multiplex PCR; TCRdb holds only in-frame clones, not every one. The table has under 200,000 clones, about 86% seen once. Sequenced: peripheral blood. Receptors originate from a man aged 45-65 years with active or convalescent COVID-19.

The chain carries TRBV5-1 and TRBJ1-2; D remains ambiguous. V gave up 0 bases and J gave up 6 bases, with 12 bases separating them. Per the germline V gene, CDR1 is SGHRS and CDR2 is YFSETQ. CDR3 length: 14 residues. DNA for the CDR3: TGCGCCAGCAGCTTGGCCAGGAAAATGAATGGCTACACCTTC. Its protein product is CASSLARKMNGYTF.

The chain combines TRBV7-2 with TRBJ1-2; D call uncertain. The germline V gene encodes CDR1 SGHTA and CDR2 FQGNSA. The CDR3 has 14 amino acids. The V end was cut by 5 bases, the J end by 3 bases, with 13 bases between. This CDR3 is CASSEEYMDYGYTF. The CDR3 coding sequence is TGTGCCAGCAGCGAGGAGTATATGGACTATGGCTACACCTTC.

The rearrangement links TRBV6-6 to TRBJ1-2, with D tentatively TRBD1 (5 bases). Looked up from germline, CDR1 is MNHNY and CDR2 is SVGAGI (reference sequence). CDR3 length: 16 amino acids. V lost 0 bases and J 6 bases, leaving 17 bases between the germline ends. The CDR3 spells CASSYSITLRGDGYTF. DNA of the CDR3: TGTGCCAGCAGTTACTCGATCACCCTGCGGGGGGATGGCTACACCTTC.

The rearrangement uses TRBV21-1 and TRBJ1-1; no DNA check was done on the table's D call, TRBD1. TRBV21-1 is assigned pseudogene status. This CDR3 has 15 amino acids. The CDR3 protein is CASSKKKQKNTEAFF. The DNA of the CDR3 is TGTGCCAGCAGCAAGAAAAAACAGAAGAACACTGAAGCTTTCTTT.

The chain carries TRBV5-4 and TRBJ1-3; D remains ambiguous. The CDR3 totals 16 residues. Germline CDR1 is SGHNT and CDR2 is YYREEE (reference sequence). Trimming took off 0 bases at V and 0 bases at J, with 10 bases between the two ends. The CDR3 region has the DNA TGTGCCAGCAGCTTGGCTTCCAGCGTCTCTGGAAACACCATATATTTT. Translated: CASSLASSVSGNTIYF.

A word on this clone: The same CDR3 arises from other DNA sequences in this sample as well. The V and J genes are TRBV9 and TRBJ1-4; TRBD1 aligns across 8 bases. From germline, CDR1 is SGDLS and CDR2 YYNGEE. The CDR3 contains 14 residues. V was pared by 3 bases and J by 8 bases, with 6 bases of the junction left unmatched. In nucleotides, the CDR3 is TGTGCCAGCAGCGCCGGACAGGGAGGGGAAAAACTGTTTTTT. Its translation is CASSAGQGGEKLFF.

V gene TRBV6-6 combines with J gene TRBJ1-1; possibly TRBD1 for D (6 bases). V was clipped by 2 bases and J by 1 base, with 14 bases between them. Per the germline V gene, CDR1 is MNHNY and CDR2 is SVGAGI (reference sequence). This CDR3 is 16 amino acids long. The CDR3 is CASSYPAGVANTEAFF. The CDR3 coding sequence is TGTGCCAGCAGTTACCCGGCAGGGGTGGCGAACACTGAAGCTTTCTTT.

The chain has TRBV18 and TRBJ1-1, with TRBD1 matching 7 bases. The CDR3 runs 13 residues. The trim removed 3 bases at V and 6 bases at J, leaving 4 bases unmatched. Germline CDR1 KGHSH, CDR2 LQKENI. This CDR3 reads CASSPDRTAEAFF. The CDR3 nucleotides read TGTGCCAGCTCACCGGACAGGACCGCTGAAGCTTTCTTT.

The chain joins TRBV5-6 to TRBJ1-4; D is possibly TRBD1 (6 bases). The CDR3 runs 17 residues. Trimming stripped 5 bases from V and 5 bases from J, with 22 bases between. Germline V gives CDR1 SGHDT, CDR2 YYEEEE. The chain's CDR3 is CASRRRQAMGVNEKLFF. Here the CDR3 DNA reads TGTGCCAGCAGAAGGAGACAGGCCATGGGGGTGAATGAAAAACTGTTTTTT. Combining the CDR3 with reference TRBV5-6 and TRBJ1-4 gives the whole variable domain DAGVTQSPTHLIKTRGQQVTLRCSPKSGHDTVSWYQQALGQGPQFIFQYYEEEERQRGNFPDRFSGHQFPNYSSELNVNALLLGDSALYLCASRRRQAMGVNEKLFFGSGTQLSVL.

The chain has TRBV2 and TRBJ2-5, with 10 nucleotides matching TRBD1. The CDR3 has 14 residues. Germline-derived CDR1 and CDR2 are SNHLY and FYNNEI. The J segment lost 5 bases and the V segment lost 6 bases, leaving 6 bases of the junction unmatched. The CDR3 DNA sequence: TGTGCCAGCAGGACAGGGGGCGGTTCCGAGACCCAGTACTTC. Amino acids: CASRTGGGSETQYF.

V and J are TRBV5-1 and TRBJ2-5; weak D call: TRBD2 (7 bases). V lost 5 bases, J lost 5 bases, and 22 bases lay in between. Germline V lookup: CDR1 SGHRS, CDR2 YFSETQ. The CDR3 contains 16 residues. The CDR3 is CASSHEGGPIYETQYF. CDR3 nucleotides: TGCGCCAGCAGTCACGAGGGGGGGCCAATTTACGAGACCCAGTACTTC.

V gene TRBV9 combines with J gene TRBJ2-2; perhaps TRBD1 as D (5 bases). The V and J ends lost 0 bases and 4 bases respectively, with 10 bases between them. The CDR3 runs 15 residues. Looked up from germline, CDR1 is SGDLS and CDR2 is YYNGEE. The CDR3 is CASSVAPTATGELFF. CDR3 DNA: TGTGCCAGCAGCGTAGCCCCGACAGCCACCGGGGAGCTGTTTTTT.

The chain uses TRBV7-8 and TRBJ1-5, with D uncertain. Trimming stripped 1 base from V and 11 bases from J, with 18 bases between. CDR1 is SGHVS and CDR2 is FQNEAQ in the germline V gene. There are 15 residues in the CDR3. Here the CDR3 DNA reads TGTGCCAGCAGCTTAGATAGGTCCCCCGTCCTAGCCCAGCATTTT. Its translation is CASSLDRSPVLAQHF. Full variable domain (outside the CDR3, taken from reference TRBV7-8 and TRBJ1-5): GAGVSQSPRYKVAKRGQDVALRCDPISGHVSLFWYQQALGQGPEFLTYFQNEAQLDKSGLPSDRFFAERPEGSVSTLKIQRTQQEDSAVYLCASSLDRSPVLAQHFGDGTRLSIL.

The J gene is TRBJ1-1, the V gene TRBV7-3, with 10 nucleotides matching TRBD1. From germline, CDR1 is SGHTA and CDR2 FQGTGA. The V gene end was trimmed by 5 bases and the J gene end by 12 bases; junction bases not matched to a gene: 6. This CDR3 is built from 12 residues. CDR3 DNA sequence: TGTGCCAGCAGCCTCCCGGGACAGGGGCCTTTCTTT. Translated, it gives CASSLPGQGPFF. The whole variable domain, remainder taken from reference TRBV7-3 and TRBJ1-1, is GAGVSQTPSNKVTEKGKYVELRCDPISGHTALYWYRQSLGQGPEFLIYFQGTGAADDSGLPNDRFFAVRPEGSVSTLKIQRTERGDSAVYLCASSLPGQGPFFGQGTRLTVV.

The CDR3 region is CASPNTGELFF. In nucleotides, the CDR3 is TGTGCCAGCCCTAACACCGGGGAGCTGTTTTTT. The chain carries TRBV21-1 and TRBJ2-2; the D segment call TRBD2 is taken from the table without a DNA check. TRBV21-1 is marked as a pseudogene. The CDR3 contains 11 residues.

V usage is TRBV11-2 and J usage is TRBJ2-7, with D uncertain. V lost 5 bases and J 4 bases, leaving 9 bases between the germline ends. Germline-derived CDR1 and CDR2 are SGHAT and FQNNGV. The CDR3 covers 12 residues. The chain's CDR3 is CASSRDTYEQYF. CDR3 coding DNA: TGTGCCAGCAGCCGAGACACTTACGAGCAGTACTTC.

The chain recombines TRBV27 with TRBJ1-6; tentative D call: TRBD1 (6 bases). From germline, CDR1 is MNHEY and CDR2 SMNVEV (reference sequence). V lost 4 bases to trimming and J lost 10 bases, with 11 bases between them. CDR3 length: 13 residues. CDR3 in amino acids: CASSSGAGSPLHF. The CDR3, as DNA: TGTGCCAGCAGTTCAGGGGCTGGGTCACCCCTCCACTTT.

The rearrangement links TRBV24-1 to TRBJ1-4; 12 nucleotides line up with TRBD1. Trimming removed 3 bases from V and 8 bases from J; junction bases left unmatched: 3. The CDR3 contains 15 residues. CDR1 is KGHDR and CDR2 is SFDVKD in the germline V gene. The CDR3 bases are TGTGCCACCAGTGATCCCGGGACAGGGGGCGAAAAACTGTTTTTT. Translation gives CATSDPGTGGEKLFF.

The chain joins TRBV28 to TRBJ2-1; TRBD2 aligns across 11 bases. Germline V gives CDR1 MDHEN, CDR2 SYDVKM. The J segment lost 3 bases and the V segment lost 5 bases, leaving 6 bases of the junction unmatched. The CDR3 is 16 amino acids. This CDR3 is CASSTLTSGNYNEQFF. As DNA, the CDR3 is TGTGCCAGCAGTACTTTGACTAGCGGGAACTACAATGAGCAGTTCTTC.

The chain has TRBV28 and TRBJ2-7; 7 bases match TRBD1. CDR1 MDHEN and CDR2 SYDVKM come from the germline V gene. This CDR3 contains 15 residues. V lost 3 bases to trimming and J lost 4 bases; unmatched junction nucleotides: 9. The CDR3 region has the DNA TGTGCCAGCAGTTTGAGGGGAGACAGGGCGTACGAGCAGTACTTC. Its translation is CASSLRGDRAYEQYF.

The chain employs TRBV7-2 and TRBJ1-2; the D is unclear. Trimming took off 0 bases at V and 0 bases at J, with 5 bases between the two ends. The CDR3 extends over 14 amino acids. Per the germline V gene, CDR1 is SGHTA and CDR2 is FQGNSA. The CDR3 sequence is CASSLASANYGYTF. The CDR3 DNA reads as TGTGCCAGCAGCTTAGCATCCGCTAACTATGGCTACACCTTC.

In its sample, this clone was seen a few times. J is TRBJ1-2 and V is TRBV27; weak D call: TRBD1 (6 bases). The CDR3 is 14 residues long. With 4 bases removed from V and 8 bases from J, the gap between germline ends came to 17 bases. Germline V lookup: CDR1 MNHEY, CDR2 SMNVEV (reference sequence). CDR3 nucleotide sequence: TGTGCCAGCAGTTCACGCAGACAGGAAGGGGGCTACACCTTC. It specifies CASSSRRQEGGYTF.

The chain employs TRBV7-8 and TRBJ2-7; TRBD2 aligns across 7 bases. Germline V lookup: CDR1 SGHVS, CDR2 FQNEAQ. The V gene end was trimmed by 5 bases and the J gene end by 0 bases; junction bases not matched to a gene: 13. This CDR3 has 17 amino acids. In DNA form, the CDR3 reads TGTGCCAGCAGCAGAATTGTGTCGGGAGGTCCCTCCTACGAGCAGTACTTC. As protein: CASSRIVSGGPSYEQYF.

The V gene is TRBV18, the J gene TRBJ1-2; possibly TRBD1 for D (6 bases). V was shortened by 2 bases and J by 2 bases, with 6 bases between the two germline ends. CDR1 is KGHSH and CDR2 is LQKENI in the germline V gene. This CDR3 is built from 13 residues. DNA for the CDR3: TGTGCCAGCTCACCAGGGACAAACTATGGCTACACCTTC. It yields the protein CASSPGTNYGYTF. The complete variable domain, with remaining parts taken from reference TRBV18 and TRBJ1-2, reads NAGVMQNPRHLVRRRGQEARLRCSPMKGHSHVYWYRQLPEEGLKFMVYLQKENIIDESGMPKERFSAEFPKEGPSILRIQQVVRGDSAAYFCASSPGTNYGYTFGSGTRLTVV.

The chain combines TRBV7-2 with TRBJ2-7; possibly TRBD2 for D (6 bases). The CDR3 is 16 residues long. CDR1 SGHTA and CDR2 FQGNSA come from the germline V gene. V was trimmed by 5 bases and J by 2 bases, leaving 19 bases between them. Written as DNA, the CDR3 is TGTGCCAGCAGCAGCCTGGGACTCCCGCCCCCCTACGAGCAGTACTTC. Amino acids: CASSSLGLPPPYEQYF.

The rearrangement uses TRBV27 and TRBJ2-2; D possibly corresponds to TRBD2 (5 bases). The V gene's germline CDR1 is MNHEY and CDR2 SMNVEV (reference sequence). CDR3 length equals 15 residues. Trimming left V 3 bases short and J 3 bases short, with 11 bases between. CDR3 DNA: TGTGCCAGCAGTTTTATCAGGAGGTACACCGGGGAGCTGTTTTTT. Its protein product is CASSFIRRYTGELFF.

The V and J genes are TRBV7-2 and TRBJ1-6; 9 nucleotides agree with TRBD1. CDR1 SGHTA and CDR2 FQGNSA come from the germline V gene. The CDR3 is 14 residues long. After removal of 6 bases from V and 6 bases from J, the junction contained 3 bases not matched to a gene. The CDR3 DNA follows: TGTGCCAGCAGTCAGGACAGGGGTAATTCACCCCTCCACTTT. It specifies CASSQDRGNSPLHF.

This CDR3 reads CASSSGTGRGANVLTF. The CDR3 DNA reads TGTGCCAGTAGCTCCGGGACAGGGCGAGGGGCCAACGTCCTGACTTTC. The gene calls are TRBV19 and TRBJ2-6; 9 bases align to TRBD1. CDR3 size: 16 residues. CDR1 and CDR2 (germline): LNHDA, SQIVND (reference sequence). The trim removed 6 bases at V and 4 bases at J, leaving 7 bases unmatched.

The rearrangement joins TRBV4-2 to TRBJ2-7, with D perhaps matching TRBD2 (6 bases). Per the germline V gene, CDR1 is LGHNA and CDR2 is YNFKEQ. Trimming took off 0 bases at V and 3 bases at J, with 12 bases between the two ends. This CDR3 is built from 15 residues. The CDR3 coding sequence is TGTGCCAGCAGCCAAGATATAGCGGCCGACTACGAGCAGTACTTC. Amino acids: CASSQDIAADYEQYF.